This TCR beta chain was sequenced in a study of blood T cell repertoires in COVID-19. Study-wide context: Sample material is recorded as cDNA or gDNA derived from T cells, B-cell-depleted T cells, or PBMCs.

Sequencing was performed with immunoSEQ multiplex PCR; in TCRdb, only in-frame clones are kept and a portion is missing. The sample yields approximately 330,000 clones, nearly 90% seen once. The CDR3 spans 14 residues. Germline CDR1 reads MDHEN; CDR2 reads SYDVKM. The V segment lost 4 bases and the J segment 5 bases; nucleotides outside the gene matches: 8. A Seattle source enrolled patients during active infection and followed them longitudinally. The specimen was peripheral blood. V and J are TRBV28 and TRBJ2-7; 7 nucleotides match TRBD1. The sequence was collected from a woman between 40 and 50 years old with COVID-19, enrolled during active disease. CDR3 coding DNA: TGTGCCAGCAGTTCCGGGACAGTAGTCCACGAGCAGTACTTC. Protein product: CASSSGTVVHEQYF.